The 23 T cell receptor beta chains below all came from one sample that was sequenced in a study of blood T cell repertoires in COVID-19. Here immunoSEQ multiplex PCR was the method, and the copy in TCRdb shows in-frame clones only, minus some. In the table there are 150,000 to 190,000 clones, around 80% of which are singletons. Sequenced material: PBMCs or T cells enriched from blood (not recorded which). These TCRs come from a middle-aged man who had recovered from COVID-19.

In this sample, this clone turned up a few times. The chain links TRBV5-6 to TRBJ1-3; D call uncertain. Trimming took 0 bases from V and 0 from J, leaving 10 bases between them. The CDR3 is 16 residues long. Looked up from germline, CDR1 is SGHDT and CDR2 is YYEEEE. CDR3 region: CASSLVSDYSGNTIYF. CDR3 bases: TGTGCCAGCAGCTTGGTCAGCGATTACTCTGGAAACACCATATATTTT.

The chain combines TRBV5-1 with TRBJ2-3; weak D call: TRBD1 (5 bases). V lost 5 bases and J 6 bases, leaving 16 bases between the germline ends. The CDR3 extends over 14 amino acids. From germline, CDR1 is SGHRS and CDR2 YFSETQ. Here the CDR3 DNA reads TGCGCCAGCAGGGCCAGGGTGGTATCCGATACGCAGTATTTT. It codes for CASRARVVSDTQYF.

This clone was detected only a few times. The CDR3 bases are TGTGCCAGCAGCCGCCGGGACTTTGAGAACGAGCAGTACTTC. Protein sequence: CASSRRDFENEQYF. The chain joins TRBV3-1 (or the pseudogene TRBV3-2) to TRBJ2-7, with a tentative D call TRBD2 (6 bases). Trimming took off 4 bases at V and 5 bases at J, with 15 bases between the two ends. In germline, CDR1 is LGHDT, CDR2 YNNKEL (reference sequence). The CDR3 contains 14 residues.

The genes are TRBV7-3 and TRBJ2-6, with 9 bases that match TRBD1. Losses at the gene ends were 5 bases for V and 3 bases for J; bases not matched to a gene: 8. This CDR3 contains 17 residues. Germline loops: CDR1 SGHTA, CDR2 FQGTGA. CDR3 in amino acids: CASSPSRDRVGANVLTF. The DNA for the CDR3 is TGTGCCAGCAGCCCGTCCCGGGACAGGGTTGGGGCCAACGTCCTGACTTTC.

The chain joins TRBV11-2 to TRBJ2-3, with 13 bases fitting TRBD2. Per germline, CDR1 SGHAT and CDR2 FQNNGV. The V and J ends lost 5 bases and 8 bases, in that order; junction bases with no gene match: 10. The CDR3 has 16 residues. The CDR3 DNA is TGTGCCAGCAGCGTTGACCCGGGACTAGCGGGGAGTACGCAGTATTTT. Residues: CASSVDPGLAGSTQYF.

This chain connects TRBV3-1 (or the pseudogene TRBV3-2) to TRBJ2-5; a weak D match, TRBD2 (6 bases). The ends were cut back, 6 bases at V and 2 bases at J, with 19 bases in the middle. This CDR3 has 16 residues. CDR1 is LGHDT and CDR2 is YNNKEL in the germline V gene (reference sequence). CDR3 amino acids: CASREGGVRGQETQYF. The CDR3 nucleotides read TGTGCCAGCAGAGAGGGAGGTGTACGCGGTCAAGAGACCCAGTACTTC.

The chain has TRBV5-1 and TRBJ2-7; 7 bases line up with TRBD1. V trimming: 3 bases; J trimming: 3 bases; junction bases outside the gene matches: 3. Germline V lookup: CDR1 SGHRS, CDR2 YFSETQ. The CDR3 has 13 residues. The DNA for the CDR3 is TGCGCCAGCAGCTGGGGGACAGACTACGAGCAGTACTTC. Translating gives CASSWGTDYEQYF.

CDR3 loop: CASSIGAGGGQPQHF. The CDR3 DNA reads TGTGCCAGTAGTATAGGGGCAGGGGGTGGTCAGCCCCAGCATTTT. The chain employs TRBV19 and TRBJ1-5; TRBD1 matches at 7 bases. Trimming cost V 1 base and J 6 bases; bases outside gene matches: 6. CDR3 size: 15 residues. Germline CDR1 LNHDA, CDR2 SQIVND (reference sequence). The whole variable domain, remainder taken from reference TRBV19 and TRBJ1-5, is DGGITQSPKYLFRKEGQNVTLSCEQNLNHDAMYWYRQDPGQGLRLIYYSQIVNDFQKGDIAEGYSVSREKKESFPLTVTSAQKNPTAFYLCASSIGAGGGQPQHFGDGTRLSIL.

The J gene is TRBJ1-6, the V gene TRBV3-1 (or the pseudogene TRBV3-2); 10 bases are a match to TRBD1. This CDR3 has 15 amino acids. Germline trimming cut 3 bases from V and 5 bases from J; bases unmatched to any gene: 1. Germline V gene sequence: CDR1 LGHDT, CDR2 YNNKEL (reference sequence). The CDR3 sequence: CASSQTGGNNSPLHF. In DNA form, the CDR3 reads TGTGCCAGCAGCCAGACAGGGGGCAATAATTCACCCCTCCACTTT.

The chain employs TRBV29-1 and TRBJ1-1; the D gene is possibly TRBD1 (5 bases). This CDR3 has 13 residues. The germline V gene has CDR1 SQVTM and CDR2 ANQGSEA. Trimming removed 5 bases from V and 2 bases from J, with 12 bases in between. The CDR3 DNA sequence: TGCAGCGTTCTCTCGGGGGGAAACACTGAAGCTTTCTTT. This sequence encodes CSVLSGGNTEAFF.

This chain uses TRBV4-3 with TRBJ2-7, with 7 bases that match TRBD1. Germline V lookup: CDR1 LGHNA, CDR2 YSLEER. The CDR3 consists of 15 residues. Losses at the gene ends were 3 bases for V and 0 bases for J; bases not matched to a gene: 5. The CDR3 spells CASSQDRTSSYEQYF. In DNA, the CDR3 is TGCGCCAGCAGCCAGGACAGGACGAGCTCCTACGAGCAGTACTTC.

This chain joins TRBV6-6 and TRBJ1-5, with D unresolved. Germline loops: CDR1 MNHNY, CDR2 SVGAGI (reference sequence). The CDR3 consists of 15 residues. The V and J ends lost 6 bases and 0 bases respectively, with 12 bases between them. CDR3: CASRETANSNQPQHF. The CDR3 region has the DNA TGTGCCAGCAGAGAAACAGCAAATAGCAATCAGCCCCAGCATTTT.

This clone was seen a few times. This chain uses TRBV7-6 with TRBJ1-4; 8 nucleotides agree with TRBD1. CDR3 length equals 15 residues. Trimming took 7 bases from V and 8 from J; bases not matched to a gene: 12. CDR1 is SGHVS, CDR2 FNYEAQ, per germline. CDR3 sequence (DNA): TGTGCCAGCACCCTAAACAGGGGGAGAGGGGAAAAACTGTTTTTT. It specifies CASTLNRGRGEKLFF.

The chain employs TRBV4-3 and TRBJ1-6; possible D gene TRBD1, 6 bases. The length of the CDR3 is 15 residues. CDR1 is LGHNA and CDR2 is YSLEER in the germline V gene. The ends were cut back, 7 bases at V and 5 bases at J, with 15 bases in the middle. The CDR3 region has the DNA TGCGCCAGCACTCCGGGGTCAGGGGATAATTCACCCCTCCACTTT. It yields the protein CASTPGSGDNSPLHF.

The V call is TRBV19, the J call TRBJ1-5; D gene uncertain. The V end lost 5 bases, the J end lost 0 bases, and 11 bases lay between the germline ends. The length of the CDR3 is 15 residues. Germline values: CDR1 LNHDA, CDR2 SQIVND (reference sequence). The CDR3 sequence is CASSWEVNSNQPQHF. DNA of the CDR3: TGTGCCAGTAGTTGGGAGGTCAATAGCAATCAGCCCCAGCATTTT.

The chain recombines TRBV3-1 (or the pseudogene TRBV3-2) with TRBJ1-2; no definite D call. Germline CDR1 and CDR2: LGHDT and YNNKEL (reference sequence). Trimming pared 4 bases from V and 2 bases from J, leaving 8 bases between. CDR3 size: 13 residues. The CDR3 reads CASSRQKNYGYTF. The CDR3 region has the DNA TGTGCCAGCAGCCGGCAGAAAAACTATGGCTACACCTTC.

The rearrangement uses TRBV18 and TRBJ2-2; D unclear. V was pared by 8 bases and J by 3 bases, with 7 bases between. The CDR3 extends over 12 amino acids. The germline CDR1 and CDR2 sequences are KGHSH and LQKENI. CDR3 loop: CASRRDTGELFF. Here the CDR3 DNA reads TGTGCCAGCCGACGGGACACCGGGGAGCTGTTTTTT.

The rearrangement joins TRBV19 to TRBJ1-6; D is undetermined. This CDR3 has 13 amino acids. The V end lost 10 bases, the J end lost 1 base, and 8 bases lay between the germline ends. Germline CDR1 is LNHDA and CDR2 is SQIVND (reference sequence). DNA of the CDR3: TGTGCCACCCGGGAATCCTATAATTCACCCCTCCACTTT. This translates into CATRESYNSPLHF. The variable domain in full, with the rest retrieved from reference TRBV19 and TRBJ1-6, is DGGITQSPKYLFRKEGQNVTLSCEQNLNHDAMYWYRQDPGQGLRLIYYSQIVNDFQKGDIAEGYSVSREKKESFPLTVTSAQKNPTAFYLCATRESYNSPLHFGNGTRLTVT.

This clone is medium-sized in the sample. The CDR3 spells CATRPSDRPLEAFF. CDR3 nucleotide sequence: TGTGCCACCAGACCAAGTGACAGGCCCCTAGAAGCTTTCTTT. This chain connects TRBV15 to TRBJ1-1; D might be TRBD1 (6 bases). V lost 6 bases and J lost 8, with 19 bases in between. CDR3 length: 14 residues. Germline V gene data show CDR1 as LNHNV and CDR2 as YYDKDF (reference sequence).

The chain's CDR3 is CASGLGQLNSPNQPQHF. DNA of the CDR3: TGTGCTAGTGGTTTGGGACAGCTAAATTCCCCTAATCAGCCCCAGCATTTT. V and J are TRBV12-5 and TRBJ1-5; possibly TRBD1 for D (5 bases). V lost 1 base and J lost 4, with 17 bases in between. The CDR3 spans 17 residues. Germline CDR1 and CDR2: LGHNT and FRNRAP.

This rearrangement joins TRBV23-1 to TRBJ1-6; D gene uncertain. TRBV23-1 is filed as an ORF, its function uncertain. Between the trimmed V and J ends, which lost 4 bases and 8 bases, there was a span of 15 bases. The CDR3 runs 15 residues. CDR3 nucleotides: TGCGCCAGCAGTCGCCGGACTGCAGAGGATTCACCCCTCCACTTT. This encodes CASSRRTAEDSPLHF.

This rearrangement joins TRBV29-1 to TRBJ1-2; 12 positions agree with TRBD1. Germline loops: CDR1 SQVTM, CDR2 ANQGSEA. The V gene end was trimmed by 3 bases and the J gene end by 4 bases; junction bases not matched to a gene: 3. This CDR3 region has 14 residues. The CDR3 reads CSVDGTGGSYGYTF. The CDR3 DNA reads as TGCAGCGTTGACGGGACAGGGGGCTCCTATGGCTACACCTTC. Complete variable domain (other parts from reference TRBV29-1 and TRBJ1-2): SAVISQKPSRDICQRGTSLTIQCQVDSQVTMMFWYRQQPGQSLTLIATANQGSEATYESGFVIDKFPISRPNLTFSTLTVSNMSPEDSSIYLCSVDGTGGSYGYTFGSGTRLTVV.

This sequence joins TRBV7-8 and TRBJ1-5; D uncertain. Germline V gives CDR1 SGHVS, CDR2 FQNEAQ. Trimming took 5 bases from V and 7 from J, leaving 21 bases between them. The CDR3 covers 16 residues. In nucleotides, the CDR3 is TGTGCCAGCAGCCTCGACACGACTACAACGGGACAGCCCCAGCATTTT. It yields the protein CASSLDTTTTGQPQHF.